This T cell receptor (beta chain) was recorded in a study of T-cell memory formation after mild COVID-19. Germline V gives CDR1 SGHRS, CDR2 YFSETQ. This CDR3 has 13 amino acids. V gave up 2 bases and J gave up 7 bases, with 10 bases separating them. TCRdb used MiXCR to reprocess the 5' RACE reads, holding one entry per CDR3 protein. The sample has around 470,000 distinct CDR3 sequences, 20% seen once; the top ten hold 7.5% to 9.5%. V is TRBV5-1 and J is TRBJ2-4; either TRBD1 or TRBD2 may fit D (5 bases each). This receptor was taken from an adult woman who had mild COVID-19 (a few samples of this study predate the infection). Cell type and time point are not known. The sample was PBMCs or a T cell subset sorted from them (not recorded which). CDR3 bases: TGCGCCAGCAGCTTCGGGGACGGTAACATTCAGTACTTC. Residues: CASSFGDGNIQYF.